This T cell receptor (beta chain) was identified during a study of beta chain features in type 1 diabetes. Study results and limitations: A cDNA-based sequencing approach could over-represent cells with high TCR expression.

Of the isolated RNA, all was reverse transcribed, and so the sequenced material was expressed TCRB transcripts. Using immunoSEQ multiplex PCR, the repertoire was profiled, and TCRdb retains in-frame clones only, with some absent. The sample holds 110,000 to 150,000 clones, nearly 9.5% seen once. Researchers reported sorting CD4+ naive, central memory, regulatory and stem cell-like memory cells via CD45RO/CCR7/CD25/CD127/CD95/CD27. Each of the sorted populations had a purity greater than 95%. Points on this clone: Its antigen remains unknown.

J gave up 8 bases and V 5 bases, and 9 bases lay outside the gene matches. The CDR3 contains 15 residues. From germline, CDR1 is SGHAT and CDR2 FQNNGV. The sample comprised central memory CD4+ T cells from blood. The sequence was collected from a man aged 18 to 30 in good health. The V call is TRBV11-2, the J call TRBJ2-1, with 10 bases identical to TRBD2. The CDR3 coding sequence is TGTGCCAGCAGCAGGGGAGCGGGGGGGTCCTATGAGCAGTTCTTC. Amino acid sequence: CASSRGAGGSYEQFF. The full variable domain, its missing parts supplied by reference TRBV11-2 and TRBJ2-1, is EAGVAQSPRYKIIEKRQSVAFWCNPISGHATLYWYQQILGQGPKLLIQFQNNGVVDDSQLPKDRFSAERLKGVDSTLKIQPAKLEDSAVYLCASSRGAGGSYEQFFGPGTRLTVL.